This TCR beta chain was obtained from a study of immune cell composition in non-small cell lung cancer. Sequenced by immunoSEQ multiplex PCR; TCRdb stores in-frame clones only, minus some. This table holds around 10,000 clones, about 60% found once. The material sequenced was lung tumor tissue. The clonotype was recovered from a human donor with non-small cell lung cancer.

For the CDR3, the DNA is TGTGCCAGCAGCTTCGCTAGCGGGAGAAGTGAGCAGTACTTC. This encodes CASSFASGRSEQYF. This chain uses TRBV7-8 with TRBJ2-7; 10 bases align to TRBD2. The CDR3 runs to 14 residues. The V gene's germline CDR1 is SGHVS and CDR2 FQNEAQ. The junction had 6 bases not matched to a gene; V was cut back by 3 bases and J by 7 bases.